This T cell receptor beta chain was obtained from a study of blood T cell repertoires in COVID-19. Generated by immunoSEQ multiplex PCR, the TCRdb table keeps only in-frame clones and is missing some. The repertoire holds under 75,000 clones, with nearly 95% as singletons. The CDR3 is made up of 16 amino acids. Germline V gene lookup returns CDR1 SNHLY and CDR2 FYNNEI. The ends lost 7 bases at V and 9 bases at J; junction bases unmatched: 16. The sequence was collected from a man in his fifties or sixties with active COVID-19. The sequenced sample was peripheral blood. The rearrangement links TRBV2 to TRBJ2-3, with 10 bases fitting TRBD2. The CDR3 protein is CASTPALAGGLGTQYF. For the CDR3, the DNA is TGTGCCAGCACCCCGGCTTTAGCGGGGGGCCTGGGAACGCAGTATTTT. Full variable domain (rest looked up from reference TRBV2 and TRBJ2-3): EPEVTQTPSHQVTQMGQEVILRCVPISNHLYFYWYRQILGQKVEFLVSFYNNEISEKSEIFDDQFSVERPDGSNFTLKIRSTKLEDSAMYFCASTPALAGGLGTQYFGPGTRLTVL.